Shown below are 32 T cell receptor beta chains from a single sample sequenced in a study of T cell responses to AZD1222 COVID-19 vaccine. This table comes from immunoSEQ multiplex PCR, and its TCRdb copy is limited to in-frame clones, with some not included. The profile shows about 190,000 clones, roughly 92% of them singletons. Sequences were derived from peripheral blood, sampled on day 0 of AZD1222 vaccination. The origin of the receptors is an adult in good health.

The chain recombines TRBV28 with TRBJ2-3; D not resolved. CDR3 length: 13 residues. The germline V gene has CDR1 MDHEN and CDR2 SYDVKM. The germline V and J ends were trimmed by 6 bases and 0 bases, with 7 bases remaining between them. The CDR3 reads CASSPQSTDTQYF. In nucleotides, the CDR3 is TGTGCCAGCAGCCCCCAGAGCACAGATACGCAGTATTTT.

CDR3 amino acids: CASSSPGTMYGYTF. In DNA, the CDR3 is TGTGCCAGCAGTTCCCCAGGGACAATGTATGGCTACACCTTC. The chain recombines TRBV28 with TRBJ1-2, with D perhaps TRBD1 (6 bases). The V gene lost 4 bases and the J gene lost 5 bases, with 14 bases spanning the gap. The V gene's germline CDR1 is MDHEN and CDR2 SYDVKM. This CDR3 has 14 amino acids.

The chain joins TRBV4-2 to TRBJ2-7, with D maybe TRBD2 (7 bases). The CDR3 contains 16 residues. The germline V and J ends were trimmed by 3 bases and 3 bases, with 18 bases remaining between them. Germline V gene lookup returns CDR1 LGHNA and CDR2 YNFKEQ. For the CDR3, the DNA is TGTGCCAGCAGCCAGGATAGGGGGGGAGGTCTCTACGAGCAGTACTTC. Protein sequence: CASSQDRGGGLYEQYF.

This chain connects TRBV6-6 to TRBJ1-5; the match to TRBD1 covers 7 bases. The trim removed 4 bases at V and 2 bases at J, leaving 8 bases unmatched. The germline V gene encodes CDR1 MNHNY and CDR2 SVGAGI (reference sequence). The CDR3 loop spans 16 amino acids. CDR3 sequence (DNA): TGTGCCAGCAGTTCCTCACAGGGGCTGGGCAATCAGCCCCAGCATTTT. Protein sequence: CASSSSQGLGNQPQHF.

This clone was detected only once. The chain uses TRBV4-1 and TRBJ1-1, with D perhaps matching TRBD1 (5 bases). V was trimmed by 1 base and J by 5 bases, leaving 11 bases between them. This CDR3 is 14 amino acids long. CDR1 and CDR2 (germline): MGHRA, YSYEKL. DNA for the CDR3: TGCGCCAGCAGCCAAGTGGTGGGGGGGACTGAAGCTTTCTTT. This gives the protein CASSQVVGGTEAFF.

The chain's CDR3 is CASSYFQRGTGELFF. The CDR3 DNA reads as TGTGCCAGCAGTTACTTTCAGCGAGGGACCGGGGAGCTGTTTTTT. The rearrangement uses TRBV6-2 or TRBV6-3 and TRBJ2-2; D may be TRBD2 (5 bases). The length of the CDR3 is 15 residues. The germline V and J ends were trimmed by 1 base and 5 bases, with 11 bases remaining between them. Germline V gene data show CDR1 as MNHEY and CDR2 as SVGEGT.

The rearrangement uses TRBV29-1 and TRBJ1-5; D is possibly TRBD1 (5 bases). The CDR3 has 13 residues. Trimming shortened V by 5 bases and J by 7 bases, and 15 bases separated the two germline ends. The germline gives CDR1 SQVTM, CDR2 ANQGSEA. CDR3 protein: CSVRLGRDQPQHF. The CDR3 DNA sequence: TGCAGCGTTCGTCTGGGGCGCGACCAGCCCCAGCATTTT.

The J gene is TRBJ1-1, the V gene TRBV12-3 or TRBV12-4; D gene unclear. The germline V and J ends were trimmed by 6 bases and 1 base, with 9 bases remaining between them. This CDR3 contains 13 residues. The CDR3 sequence is CASSPDGNTEAFF. The CDR3 bases are TGTGCCAGCAGCCCCGACGGGAACACTGAAGCTTTCTTT.

This clone was counted a single time. This chain connects TRBV5-5 to TRBJ1-3, with D possibly matching TRBD1 (5 bases). With 2 bases removed from V and 0 bases from J, the gap between germline ends came to 12 bases. The CDR3 sequence is 16 residues long. Per germline, CDR1 SGHKS and CDR2 YYEKEE (reference sequence). The chain's CDR3 is CASSFLEGNSGNTIYF. The CDR3 DNA follows: TGTGCCAGCAGCTTCCTGGAGGGGAACTCTGGAAACACCATATATTTT.

V and J are TRBV6-5 and TRBJ1-3, with a weak D call TRBD1 (5 bases). With 1 base removed from V and 5 bases from J, the gap between germline ends came to 12 bases. The germline V gene encodes CDR1 MNHEY and CDR2 SVGAGI. This CDR3 has 15 amino acids. The CDR3 DNA sequence: TGTGCCAGCAGTTACTGGGGGGGAGGGAGAAACACCATATATTTT. The encoded protein is CASSYWGGGRNTIYF.

This sequence joins TRBV27 and TRBJ2-3; tentatively, D is TRBD1 or TRBD2 (6 bases each). The ends were cut back, 5 bases at V and 1 base at J, with 13 bases in the middle. This CDR3 contains 15 residues. Per the germline V gene, CDR1 is MNHEY and CDR2 is SMNVEV (reference sequence). The CDR3 loop reads CASSREGGRTDTQYF. CDR3 coding DNA: TGTGCCAGCAGTCGCGAGGGGGGTCGCACAGATACGCAGTATTTT.

The chain links TRBV21-1 to TRBJ2-1. TRBV21-1 is an annotated pseudogene. CDR3 size: 12 residues. CDR3 protein: CASSNEGHEQFF. The CDR3 DNA follows: TGTGCCAGCAGCAATGAGGGGCACGAGCAGTTCTTC.

This clone was seen just once. The chain links TRBV2 to TRBJ1-5; possible D gene TRBD1, 6 bases. With 2 bases removed from V and 1 base from J, the gap between germline ends came to 15 bases. This CDR3 has 17 amino acids. Germline assignment: CDR1 SNHLY and CDR2 FYNNEI. The CDR3 DNA is TGTGCCAGCAGTGAACGAACAGGGTACTCGAGCAATCAGCCCCAGCATTTT. This encodes CASSERTGYSSNQPQHF. Combining the CDR3 with reference TRBV2 and TRBJ1-5 gives the whole variable domain EPEVTQTPSHQVTQMGQEVILRCVPISNHLYFYWYRQILGQKVEFLVSFYNNEISEKSEIFDDQFSVERPDGSNFTLKIRSTKLEDSAMYFCASSERTGYSSNQPQHFGDGTRLSIL.

The rearrangement uses TRBV7-9 and TRBJ1-5; TRBD1 agrees at 7 bases. Germline values: CDR1 SEHNR, CDR2 FQNEAQ (reference sequence). The CDR3 runs 13 residues. V shed 11 bases, J shed 3 bases, and the junction held 7 bases outside the gene matches. CDR3 DNA sequence: TGTGCCGGGGGGACAGACTTCAATCAGCCCCAGCATTTT. This encodes CAGGTDFNQPQHF. The full variable domain, in which reference TRBV7-9 and TRBJ1-5 provide the parts outside the CDR3, is DTGVSQNPRHKITKRGQNVTFRCDPISEHNRLYWYRQTLGQGPEFLTYFQNEAQLEKSRLLSDRFSAERPKGSFSTLEIQRTEQGDSAMYLCAGGTDFNQPQHFGDGTRLSIL.

This chain joins TRBV5-4 and TRBJ2-7; 10 nucleotides match TRBD1. Germline assignment: CDR1 SGHNT and CDR2 YYREEE (reference sequence). The CDR3 is made up of 17 amino acids. The trim removed 4 bases at V and 4 bases at J, leaving 14 bases unmatched. The CDR3 here is CASSPGIGTGAVYEQYF. As DNA, the CDR3 is TGTGCCAGCAGCCCCGGAATTGGGACAGGGGCAGTTTACGAGCAGTACTTC.

The rearrangement joins TRBV5-1 to TRBJ2-2; perhaps D is TRBD1 or TRBD2 (5 bases each). This CDR3 comprises 14 residues. CDR1 and CDR2 (germline): SGHRS, YFSETQ. V was clipped by 7 bases and J by 0 bases, with 10 bases between them. The CDR3 nucleotides are TGCGCCAGCGAGATGGGGGCGAACACCGGGGAGCTGTTTTTT. Translated: CASEMGANTGELFF.

Notes on this clone: Other DNA sequences within the sample encode an identical CDR3. V usage is TRBV7-2 and J usage is TRBJ2-1; D gene unclear. This CDR3 spans 15 amino acids. With 5 bases removed from V and 0 bases from J, the gap between germline ends came to 11 bases. The germline CDR1 and CDR2 sequences are SGHTA and FQGNSA. This CDR3 reads CASSLDRNSYNEQFF. CDR3 nucleotides: TGTGCCAGCAGCCTAGACCGTAACTCCTACAATGAGCAGTTCTTC.

V and J are TRBV6-4 and TRBJ2-5, with 8 bases fitting TRBD2. From germline, CDR1 is MRHNA and CDR2 SNTAGT. Trimming removed 5 bases from V and 5 bases from J; junction bases left unmatched: 13. This CDR3 has 16 amino acids. Here the CDR3 DNA reads TGTGCCAGCAGTCATCATGAGCGGGGGCGCCGGGAGACCCAGTACTTC. Protein sequence: CASSHHERGRRETQYF.

This clone has only one observation. CDR3 nucleotides: TGCGCCAGCAGCTCACATCCTGAGACAGGACGTGGAGCTTTCTTT. Residues: CASSSHPETGRGAFF. The V gene is TRBV5-1, the J gene TRBJ1-1, with D perhaps TRBD1 (6 bases). V was shortened by 3 bases and J by 10 bases, with 22 bases between the two germline ends. This CDR3 contains 15 residues. Germline V gene sequence: CDR1 SGHRS, CDR2 YFSETQ.

The chain carries TRBV29-1 and TRBJ1-1, with D possibly matching TRBD1 (5 bases). The germline V gene encodes CDR1 SQVTM and CDR2 ANQGSEA. This CDR3 has 12 residues. The V and J ends lost 7 bases and 1 base respectively, with 10 bases between them. The CDR3 DNA sequence: TGCAGCGACAAAGGACAGAACACTGAAGCTTTCTTT. It specifies CSDKGQNTEAFF.

This clone is a singleton in its sample. The rearrangement joins TRBV19 to TRBJ1-2, with D hard to call. Trimming took off 3 bases at V and 5 bases at J, with 22 bases between the two ends. From germline, CDR1 is LNHDA and CDR2 SQIVND (reference sequence). CDR3 length: 17 amino acids. CDR3 sequence (DNA): TGTGCCAGTAGTATTGCGTATGTTCGGGCCGCTGGGTATGGCTACACCTTC. Translating it yields CASSIAYVRAAGYGYTF.

J is TRBJ1-1 and V is TRBV6-2 or TRBV6-3; a weak D match, TRBD1 (5 bases). The CDR3 is 14 amino acids. V lost 2 bases and J 4 bases, leaving 11 bases between the germline ends. CDR1 is MNHEY and CDR2 is SVGEGT in the germline V gene. CDR3 bases: TGTGCCAGCAGTTACCCCAGGGTCGGCACTGAAGCTTTCTTT. It is translated as CASSYPRVGTEAFF.

V and J are TRBV7-8 and TRBJ2-7; D may be TRBD1 or TRBD2 (5 bases each). Germline loops: CDR1 SGHVS, CDR2 FQNEAQ. This CDR3 contains 14 residues. Between the trimmed V and J ends, which lost 5 bases and 7 bases, there was a span of 18 bases. As DNA, the CDR3 is TGTGCCAGCAGCCCACGTAGGGACCCAGAAGAGCAGTACTTC. Translation: CASSPRRDPEEQYF. Full variable domain (outside the CDR3, taken from reference TRBV7-8 and TRBJ2-7): GAGVSQSPRYKVAKRGQDVALRCDPISGHVSLFWYQQALGQGPEFLTYFQNEAQLDKSGLPSDRFFAERPEGSVSTLKIQRTQQEDSAVYLCASSPRRDPEEQYFGPGTRLTVT.

The chain is built from TRBV11-2 and TRBJ1-1, with 9 bases identical to TRBD1. The CDR3 runs to 15 residues. Germline V gives CDR1 SGHAT, CDR2 FQNNGV. Trimming removed 2 bases from V and 5 bases from J; junction bases left unmatched: 6. Written as DNA, the CDR3 is TGTGCCAGCAGCTTAAGGCCGGGACAGGGAACTGAAGCTTTCTTT. The encoded protein is CASSLRPGQGTEAFF.

The gene calls are TRBV5-5 and TRBJ1-4, with D unresolved. CDR3 length equals 15 residues. The germline CDR1 and CDR2 sequences are SGHKS and YYEKEE (reference sequence). Trimming shortened V by 1 base and J by 0 bases, and 7 bases separated the two germline ends. Written as DNA, the CDR3 is TGTGCCAGCAGCTTGATCGGCTCAACTAATGAAAAACTGTTTTTT. This sequence encodes CASSLIGSTNEKLFF. The full variable domain, with the rest looked up from reference TRBV5-5 and TRBJ1-4, is DAGVTQSPTHLIKTRGQQVTLRCSPISGHKSVSWYQQVLGQGPQFIFQYYEKEERGRGNFPDRFSARQFPNYSSELNVNALLLGDSALYLCASSLIGSTNEKLFFGSGTQLSVL.

The rearrangement links TRBV9 to TRBJ1-5; no clear D. This CDR3 is built from 16 residues. The germline V and J ends were trimmed by 4 bases and 6 bases, with 20 bases remaining between them. Germline CDR1 and CDR2: SGDLS and YYNGEE. The DNA for the CDR3 is TGTGCCAGCAGCCCCCGAGCCGGGGAGGAGGGTCAGCCCCAGCATTTT. Translated, it gives CASSPRAGEEGQPQHF.

In this sample, this clone turned up once. The chain couples TRBV7-3 to TRBJ2-7, with D perhaps given as TRBD1 or TRBD2 (5 bases each). The CDR3 covers 13 residues. V lost 5 bases to trimming and J lost 6 bases, with 14 bases between them. Looked up from germline, CDR1 is SGHTA and CDR2 is FQGTGA. CDR3 DNA: TGTGCCAGCAGCGAGGGGACCCTAGGCGAGCAGTACTTC. Translating it yields CASSEGTLGEQYF.

The genes are TRBV15 and TRBJ2-4; D gene ambiguous. V gave up 1 base and J gave up 0 bases, with 4 bases separating them. The germline CDR1 and CDR2 sequences are LNHNV and YYDKDF (reference sequence). The CDR3 is 14 amino acids. DNA of the CDR3: TGTGCCACCAGCAGAGTAGAAGCCAAAAACATTCAGTACTTC. This sequence encodes CATSRVEAKNIQYF.

This clone was counted only a few times. The V gene is TRBV11-1, the J gene TRBJ1-3, with 7 bases aligning to TRBD1. CDR1 and CDR2 from the germline V gene are SGHAT and FQDESV (reference sequence). V shed 4 bases and J 2 bases; nucleotides not matched to a gene: 8. This CDR3 contains 16 residues. The CDR3 protein is CASSSRDRDAGNTIYF. Written as DNA, the CDR3 is TGTGCCAGCAGCTCTCGCGACAGGGATGCTGGAAACACCATATATTTT.

This sequence joins TRBV28 and TRBJ1-6, with unresolved D. Germline CDR1 and CDR2: MDHEN and SYDVKM. Trimming removed 3 bases at V and 0 bases at J, with 6 bases between. This CDR3 spans 15 amino acids. This CDR3 is CASSFGSSYNSPLHF. For the CDR3, the DNA is TGTGCCAGCAGTTTTGGGAGCTCCTATAATTCACCCCTCCACTTT.

This clone was picked up a small number of times. This chain links TRBV28 with TRBJ2-5; D is ambiguous. Germline values: CDR1 MDHEN, CDR2 SYDVKM. Trimming stripped 3 bases from V and 5 bases from J, with 10 bases between. CDR3 length: 13 amino acids. The CDR3 DNA follows: TGTGCCAGCAGTTTGGCCTCGGCGGAGACCCAGTACTTC. This sequence encodes CASSLASAETQYF.

The chain couples TRBV2 to TRBJ1-4; 7 bases match TRBD1. CDR1 and CDR2 from the germline V gene are SNHLY and FYNNEI. The CDR3 has 16 amino acids. V shed 4 bases, J shed 2 bases, and the junction held 7 bases outside the gene matches. For the CDR3, the DNA is TGTGCCAGCAGTGTGTATCAGGGGGAGACTAATGAAAAACTGTTTTTT. This codes for CASSVYQGETNEKLFF.